This entry lists 27 T cell receptor beta chains sequenced from one sample in a study of T cell changes during pregnancy in multiple sclerosis. Sequencing was performed with immunoSEQ multiplex PCR; in TCRdb, only in-frame clones are kept and a portion is missing. The table lists about 100,000 clones, around 93% of them singletons. This material consisted of peripheral blood, taken in the third trimester of pregnancy. All receptors come from a female donor in good health, enrolled as a control in a pregnancy study.

The chain carries TRBV19 and TRBJ2-3; D may be TRBD1 (5 bases). Germline CDR1 LNHDA, CDR2 SQIVND (reference sequence). The CDR3 extends over 15 amino acids. Trimming left V 6 bases short and J 4 bases short, with 17 bases between. The CDR3 is CASRPDQGYADTQYF. The CDR3 coding sequence is TGTGCCAGTAGGCCTGATCAGGGCTACGCAGATACGCAGTATTTT. The whole variable domain, filled in from reference TRBV19 and TRBJ2-3, reads DGGITQSPKYLFRKEGQNVTLSCEQNLNHDAMYWYRQDPGQGLRLIYYSQIVNDFQKGDIAEGYSVSREKKESFPLTVTSAQKNPTAFYLCASRPDQGYADTQYFGPGTRLTVL.

This chain connects TRBV7-8 to TRBJ1-5; D ambiguous. Germline V gene lookup returns CDR1 SGHVS and CDR2 FQNEAQ. V was pared by 5 bases and J by 6 bases, with 17 bases between. CDR3 length: 15 residues. The CDR3 region is CASSPEGQGRQPQHF. CDR3 sequence (DNA): TGTGCCAGCAGCCCCGAGGGCCAAGGGCGTCAGCCCCAGCATTTT.

This chain joins TRBV27 and TRBJ2-1, with a possible D match to TRBD2 (5 bases). With 4 bases removed from V and 8 bases from J, the gap between germline ends came to 12 bases. The CDR3 has 13 amino acids. Per germline, CDR1 MNHEY and CDR2 SMNVEV (reference sequence). The CDR3 sequence is CASSSGIVDEQFF. DNA for the CDR3: TGTGCCAGCAGTTCGGGAATAGTAGATGAGCAGTTCTTC.

The chain uses TRBV6-6 and TRBJ2-1, with D possibly being TRBD2 (7 bases). Germline V gene sequence: CDR1 MNHNY, CDR2 SVGAGI (reference sequence). The CDR3 runs to 14 residues. V dropped 7 bases and J dropped 6 bases, with 16 bases sitting between them. The CDR3 DNA sequence: TGTGCCAGCATCGCGGGGGCACGGGGCAATGAGCAGTTCTTC. Its translation is CASIAGARGNEQFF.

CDR3 loop: CASSDLRGKETQYF. CDR3 nucleotide sequence: TGTGCCAGTAGCGACCTCAGGGGAAAAGAGACCCAGTACTTC. The chain joins TRBV19 to TRBJ2-5; perhaps TRBD1 as D (6 bases). The CDR3 length is 14 residues. With 6 bases removed from V and 3 bases from J, the gap between germline ends came to 14 bases. Looked up from germline, CDR1 is LNHDA and CDR2 is SQIVND (reference sequence).

V and J are TRBV27 and TRBJ1-2, with TRBD1 matching over 11 bases. Germline CDR1 is MNHEY and CDR2 is SMNVEV (reference sequence). The V segment lost 4 bases and the J segment 7 bases; nucleotides outside the gene matches: 8. The CDR3 covers 15 residues. The CDR3 protein is CASSYRPGTGGGYTF. CDR3 in DNA: TGTGCCAGCAGTTATCGTCCCGGGACAGGGGGTGGCTACACCTTC.

The chain couples TRBV5-4 to TRBJ1-2, with 8 bases identical to TRBD1. There are 14 residues in the CDR3. V lost 3 bases, J lost 2 bases, and 3 bases stayed unmatched. CDR1 and CDR2 (germline): SGHNT, YYREEE (reference sequence). CDR3 in DNA: TGTGCCAGCAGCTCAGGGGGCGCCAACTATGGCTACACCTTC. The encoded protein is CASSSGGANYGYTF.

This rearrangement joins TRBV5-4 to TRBJ2-6; D perhaps matches TRBD2 (6 bases). The CDR3 extends over 15 amino acids. Trimming removed 4 bases from V and 3 bases from J, with 11 bases in between. Germline V gene data show CDR1 as SGHNT and CDR2 as YYREEE (reference sequence). CDR3 loop: CASSLRGGGANVLTF. CDR3 bases: TGTGCCAGCAGCCTGAGGGGAGGTGGGGCCAACGTCCTGACTTTC.

This rearrangement joins TRBV4-3 to TRBJ1-1, with D possibly being TRBD1 (6 bases). Germline CDR1 is LGHNA and CDR2 is YSLEER. Between the trimmed V and J ends, which lost 1 base and 1 base, there was a span of 13 bases. This CDR3 is 16 amino acids long. The chain's CDR3 is CASSQVWGRWNTEAFF. The CDR3 nucleotides are TGCGCCAGCAGCCAAGTTTGGGGGCGGTGGAACACTGAAGCTTTCTTT.

On this clone itself: An end of the junction does not agree with germline; a read error may underlie this. As DNA, the CDR3 is TGTGCCAGCAGCCCAGGGCAGGGGGAGTTCTTC. Translated: CASSPGQGEFF. This chain uses TRBV6-6 with TRBJ2-7; 7 nucleotides line up with TRBD1. Germline CDR1 reads MNHNY; CDR2 reads SVGAGI (reference sequence). This CDR3 contains 11 residues.

This chain uses TRBV7-3 with TRBJ2-1; TRBD2 is a possible D gene (7 bases). The CDR3 covers 15 residues. In germline, CDR1 is SGHTA, CDR2 FQGTGA. V lost 5 bases and J lost 3, with 14 bases in between. CDR3 DNA sequence: TGTGCCAGCAGCCTTGGGGGGGCAGACTACAATGAGCAGTTCTTC. As protein: CASSLGGADYNEQFF.

The chain has TRBV5-4 and TRBJ1-2; D perhaps matches TRBD1 (5 bases). Looked up from germline, CDR1 is SGHNT and CDR2 is YYREEE (reference sequence). V was trimmed by 4 bases and J by 1 base, leaving 8 bases between them. This CDR3 is 13 amino acids long. CDR3 protein: CASSPDSNYGYTF. The CDR3 DNA sequence: TGTGCCAGCAGCCCCGACAGTAACTATGGCTACACCTTC. Complete variable domain (other parts from reference TRBV5-4 and TRBJ1-2): ETGVTQSPTHLIKTRGQQVTLRCSSQSGHNTVSWYQQALGQGPQFIFQYYREEENGRGNFPPRFSGLQFPNYSSELNVNALELDDSALYLCASSPDSNYGYTFGSGTRLTVV.

The rearrangement uses TRBV2 and TRBJ1-2; TRBD1 might be the D (5 bases). The germline V gene encodes CDR1 SNHLY and CDR2 FYNNEI. The CDR3 totals 15 residues. V was pared by 3 bases and J by 8 bases, with 19 bases between. In DNA form, the CDR3 reads TGTGCCAGCAGTGACGGGGGACGGGACGTTTTGGGCTACACCTTC. Translated, it gives CASSDGGRDVLGYTF.

This chain connects TRBV5-1 to TRBJ1-6; 8 nucleotides line up with TRBD1. V lost 3 bases, J lost 9 bases, and 5 bases stayed unmatched. The CDR3 is 14 amino acids. Germline loops: CDR1 SGHRS, CDR2 YFSETQ. CDR3 coding DNA: TGCGCCAGCAGCTCCGGACAGGGAACTTCACCCCTCCACTTT. Amino acid sequence: CASSSGQGTSPLHF.

This CDR3 is CASSLQWESSGANVLTF. The CDR3 DNA is TGTGCCAGCTCCCTACAGTGGGAGAGCTCTGGGGCCAACGTCCTGACTTTC. V usage is TRBV18 and J usage is TRBJ2-6, with D possibly TRBD2 on 5 matching bases. V was clipped by 6 bases and J by 0 bases, with 15 bases between them. Germline V gene sequence: CDR1 KGHSH, CDR2 LQKENI. There are 17 residues in the CDR3.

The chain is built from TRBV2 and TRBJ1-2; D not resolved. CDR1 is SNHLY and CDR2 is FYNNEI in the germline V gene. V lost 2 bases and J 5 bases, leaving 9 bases between the germline ends. The CDR3 spans 13 residues. The CDR3 DNA reads as TGTGCCAGCAGTGAATATGAGAGTTATGGCTACACCTTC. Amino acids: CASSEYESYGYTF. The full variable domain, in which reference TRBV2 and TRBJ1-2 provide the parts outside the CDR3, is EPEVTQTPSHQVTQMGQEVILRCVPISNHLYFYWYRQILGQKVEFLVSFYNNEISEKSEIFDDQFSVERPDGSNFTLKIRSTKLEDSAMYFCASSEYESYGYTFGSGTRLTVV.

The chain has TRBV6-5 and TRBJ2-5, with TRBD1 identical over 9 bases. The DNA end lines up better with TRBJ2-7; the J call may be wrong. CDR1 MNHEY and CDR2 SVGAGI come from the germline V gene. The CDR3 totals 15 residues. Here the CDR3 DNA reads TGTGCCAGCAGTTACTCGAGTGGGACAGGGCTCGAGCAGTACTTC. Encoded protein: CASSYSSGTGLEQYF.

This clone has only one observation. The CDR3 loop reads CSPTKGDEQFF. The CDR3 nucleotides read TGCAGTCCCACTAAGGGGGATGAGCAGTTCTTC. V usage is TRBV20-1 and J usage is TRBJ2-1; the D gene is possibly TRBD1 (6 bases). Deletions cut 8 bases from V and 8 bases from J, with 13 bases between. CDR1 is DFQATT, CDR2 SNEGSKA, per germline (reference sequence). This CDR3 is 11 amino acids long.

This clone occurred once. This rearrangement joins TRBV6-1 to TRBJ1-2, with TRBD1 identical over 8 bases. Trimming took 3 bases from V and 4 from J; bases not matched to a gene: 4. Germline-derived CDR1 and CDR2 are MNHNS and SASEGT. The CDR3 length is 14 residues. As DNA, the CDR3 is TGTGCCAGCAGTGAGGACAGGGAGGGCTATGGCTACACCTTC. Translation: CASSEDREGYGYTF.

The chain uses TRBV6-5 and TRBJ1-1, with D possibly matching TRBD1 (5 bases). The CDR3 is 13 residues long. V was clipped by 2 bases and J by 3 bases, with 7 bases between them. Germline V gene lookup returns CDR1 MNHEY and CDR2 SVGAGI. This chain's CDR3 is CASSYDSDTEAFF. The DNA for the CDR3 is TGTGCCAGCAGTTACGACAGCGACACTGAAGCTTTCTTT.

This chain connects TRBV7-6 to TRBJ2-1; TRBD2 is a possible D gene (6 bases). The V end was cut by 5 bases, the J end by 8 bases, with 7 bases between. This CDR3 contains 11 residues. From germline, CDR1 is SGHVS and CDR2 FNYEAQ. CDR3 sequence (DNA): TGTGCCAGCAGCGGGGGGTATGAGCAGTTCTTC. Protein: CASSGGYEQFF.

As regards this clone: The same CDR3 also results from other DNA sequences found in this sample. The chain has TRBV15 and TRBJ1-6, with D possibly TRBD1 on 5 matching bases. The CDR3 spans 15 residues. V was trimmed by 0 bases and J by 10 bases, leaving 13 bases between them. Germline V gives CDR1 LNHNV, CDR2 YYDKDF (reference sequence). CDR3 sequence: CATSRDSGDGSPLHF. CDR3 in DNA: TGTGCCACCAGCAGAGATTCGGGGGATGGATCACCCCTCCACTTT.

The V call is TRBV7-8, the J call TRBJ2-2, with D possibly TRBD1 on 6 matching bases. The CDR3 is 15 residues long. Germline CDR1 reads SGHVS; CDR2 reads FQNEAQ. V dropped 3 bases and J dropped 5 bases, with 13 bases sitting between them. The CDR3 DNA follows: TGTGCCAGCAGCTTTTTACTAGGGGGAACCGGGGAGCTGTTTTTT. Amino acid sequence: CASSFLLGGTGELFF.

The V and J genes are TRBV19 and TRBJ1-5; D not certain. V gave up 2 bases and J gave up 5 bases, with 10 bases separating them. CDR1 and CDR2 from the germline V gene are LNHDA and SQIVND (reference sequence). This CDR3 has 14 residues. CDR3 residues: CASSIRDGDQPQHF. The CDR3, as DNA: TGTGCCAGTAGTATACGAGATGGAGATCAGCCCCAGCATTTT.

The V and J genes are TRBV6-5 and TRBJ2-7, with D unclear. With 0 bases removed from V and 0 bases from J, the gap between germline ends came to 12 bases. This CDR3 is 16 amino acids long. Germline CDR1 is MNHEY and CDR2 is SVGAGI. The CDR3 is CASSYSLGSSSYEQYF. CDR3 DNA: TGTGCCAGCAGTTACTCTTTGGGCTCAAGCTCCTACGAGCAGTACTTC.

This clone has just one count. At one boundary the junction diverges from the germline segment, which might be a read error. V usage is TRBV6-6 and J usage is TRBJ2-7, with 7 bases identical to TRBD1. The CDR3 contains 14 residues. Germline values: CDR1 MNHNY, CDR2 SVGAGI (reference sequence). The DNA of the CDR3 is TGTGCCAGCAGCCAGGGGGATCCCTCCAACGAGCAGTACTTC. It is translated as CASSQGDPSNEQYF.

The J gene is TRBJ1-2, the V gene TRBV6-5; TRBD1 matches 9 bases. V trimming: 6 bases; J trimming: 4 bases; junction bases outside the gene matches: 6. The CDR3 contains 14 residues. Germline lookup yields CDR1 MNHEY and CDR2 SVGAGI. The CDR3 nucleotides read TGTGCCAGCAGGAGGGACAGGGCGGGCTATGGCTACACCTTC. It encodes CASRRDRAGYGYTF.